A single sample gave rise to the 17 T cell receptor beta chains below, sequenced in a study of blood T cell repertoires in COVID-19. Some clones are missing from TCRdb's copy, which holds only in-frame ones; the method was immunoSEQ multiplex PCR. The sample yields a few hundred thousand clones, around 84% seen once. Sequencing input: PBMCs or T cells enriched from blood (not recorded which). All receptors come from a woman between 45 and 65 years old who had been exposed to COVID-19.

The chain couples TRBV5-8 to TRBJ1-6; weak D call: TRBD1 (5 bases). V lost 4 bases, J lost 10 bases, and 9 bases lay in between. CDR3 size: 12 residues. In germline, CDR1 is SGHTS, CDR2 YDEGEE. Here the CDR3 DNA reads TGTGCCAGCAGCGGGGGAGGGTCACCCCTCCACTTT. Amino acid sequence: CASSGGGSPLHF.

The chain recombines TRBV29-1 with TRBJ1-4; tentative D call: TRBD1 (6 bases). CDR1 is SQVTM and CDR2 is ANQGSEA in the germline V gene. Trimming shortened V by 4 bases and J by 7 bases, and 13 bases separated the two germline ends. The CDR3 contains 13 residues. CDR3 loop: CSVATGRGEKLFF. DNA of the CDR3: TGCAGCGTTGCCACAGGGAGGGGTGAAAAACTGTTTTTT.

V gene TRBV9 combines with J gene TRBJ2-1; possibly TRBD1 for D (6 bases). Trimming took off 0 bases at V and 7 bases at J, with 14 bases between the two ends. The germline V gene encodes CDR1 SGDLS and CDR2 YYNGEE. The CDR3 loop spans 15 amino acids. CDR3 nucleotides: TGTGCCAGCAGCGTAGTGGGGGCTCCTCGAAATGAGCAGTTCTTC. Translation: CASSVVGAPRNEQFF.

This clone was recorded once. The J gene is TRBJ1-1, the V gene TRBV6-2 or TRBV6-3, with TRBD1 as a possible D gene (5 bases). V lost 5 bases to trimming and J lost 4 bases, with 20 bases between them. Germline lookup yields CDR1 MNHEY and CDR2 SVGEGT. This CDR3 spans 16 amino acids. DNA of the CDR3: TGTGCCAGCAGTAAACCCCCCGGGGGATTGCGCACTGAAGCTTTCTTT. The encoded protein is CASSKPPGGLRTEAFF.

This chain links TRBV5-4 with TRBJ1-1, with 9 positions matching TRBD1. CDR3 length: 15 amino acids. The ends lost 0 bases at V and 4 bases at J; junction bases unmatched: 4. Looked up from germline, CDR1 is SGHNT and CDR2 is YYREEE (reference sequence). The CDR3 sequence: CASSLVQGAPTEAFF. The DNA for the CDR3 is TGTGCCAGCAGCTTGGTACAGGGGGCGCCCACTGAAGCTTTCTTT.

The chain combines TRBV6-1 with TRBJ1-2; D is ambiguous. CDR3 length equals 15 residues. The germline CDR1 and CDR2 sequences are MNHNS and SASEGT. V lost 2 bases to trimming and J lost 1 base, with 11 bases between them. CDR3 nucleotides: TGTGCCAGCAGTGAAAACTACGGAATTAACTATGGCTACACCTTC. This gives the protein CASSENYGINYGYTF.

The chain uses TRBV7-6 and TRBJ2-3; 10 positions agree with TRBD2. Looked up from germline, CDR1 is SGHVS and CDR2 is FNYEAQ. This CDR3 has 15 residues. V was pared by 5 bases and J by 5 bases, with 7 bases of the junction left unmatched. CDR3 residues: CASSPLAGALDTQYF. The CDR3 DNA is TGTGCCAGCAGCCCGCTAGCGGGGGCCCTAGATACGCAGTATTTT.

This clone was seen a single time. The chain is built from TRBV10-3 and TRBJ1-3; D uncertain. The CDR3 has 17 residues. V was cut by 11 bases and J by 0 bases, with 23 bases left in between. CDR1 ENHRY and CDR2 SYGVKD come from the germline V gene. CDR3 nucleotides: TGTGCCGTCCGTTCAGAGGGCGCGATACCCTCTGGAAACACCATATATTTT. Residues: CAVRSEGAIPSGNTIYF.

This clone was observed a few times. At the DNA level, this CDR3 is encoded by other sequences in the same sample as well. The chain links TRBV4-3 to TRBJ1-1; D not resolved. The V gene lost 0 bases and the J gene lost 1 base, with 6 bases spanning the gap. Per germline, CDR1 LGHNA and CDR2 YSLEER. The CDR3 contains 14 residues. The CDR3 here is CASSQDGENTEAFF. CDR3 coding DNA: TGCGCCAGCAGCCAAGACGGGGAGAACACTGAAGCTTTCTTT.

V and J are TRBV11-2 and TRBJ1-1, with unresolved D. The CDR3 has 14 residues. V lost 5 bases to trimming and J lost 1 base, with 11 bases between them. CDR1 and CDR2 (germline): SGHAT, FQNNGV. For the CDR3, the DNA is TGTGCCAGCAGCCTGGTTCGGGGGAACACTGAAGCTTTCTTT. The encoded protein is CASSLVRGNTEAFF.

This clone was seen a handful of times. CDR3 amino acids: CASSKAATRYGYTF. CDR3 nucleotides: TGTGCCAGCAGCAAGGCTGCGACACGCTATGGCTACACCTTC. This chain connects TRBV5-4 to TRBJ1-2, with no clear D. The V and J ends lost 4 bases and 4 bases respectively, with 14 bases between them. CDR1 is SGHNT and CDR2 is YYREEE in the germline V gene (reference sequence). The CDR3 totals 14 residues.

The chain carries TRBV27 and TRBJ1-4; maybe TRBD1 (6 bases). V gave up 0 bases and J gave up 3 bases, with 11 bases separating them. This CDR3 spans 16 amino acids. Germline loops: CDR1 MNHEY, CDR2 SMNVEV (reference sequence). CDR3 in amino acids: CASSLSRGRSNEKLFF. DNA for the CDR3: TGTGCCAGCAGTTTATCCAGGGGAAGATCTAATGAAAAACTGTTTTTT.

This chain joins TRBV7-2 and TRBJ1-3; no firm D call. V shed 2 bases and J shed 3 bases, with 14 bases lying between them. CDR1 SGHTA and CDR2 FQGNSA come from the germline V gene. This CDR3 contains 16 residues. The CDR3 sequence is CASSLKAPGSGNTIYF. DNA of the CDR3: TGTGCCAGCAGCTTAAAGGCCCCGGGAAGTGGAAACACCATATATTTT.

The J gene is TRBJ1-2, the V gene TRBV10-3, with D possibly being TRBD1 (6 bases). Germline V gene sequence: CDR1 ENHRY, CDR2 SYGVKD. The length of the CDR3 is 12 residues. V gave up 10 bases and J gave up 5 bases, with 14 bases separating them. CDR3 nucleotide sequence: TGTGCCAGTACGGGGGGCAGATATGGCTACACCTTC. This sequence encodes CASTGGRYGYTF.

The chain carries TRBV11-2 and TRBJ2-5, with 13 bases that match TRBD2. J lost 3 bases, V lost 5 bases, and 3 bases had no gene match. The CDR3 length is 15 residues. Germline-derived CDR1 and CDR2 are SGHAT and FQNNGV. The CDR3 spells CASSLGLAGKETQYF. For the CDR3, the DNA is TGTGCCAGCAGCCTGGGACTAGCGGGGAAAGAGACCCAGTACTTC.

This chain connects TRBV29-1 to TRBJ1-5, with D possibly TRBD1 on 6 matching bases. Trimming removed 7 bases at V and 9 bases at J, with 19 bases between. Germline V gene data show CDR1 as SQVTM and CDR2 as ANQGSEA. The CDR3 is 13 amino acids. The CDR3 region is CSEIGQTLGPQHF. CDR3 DNA sequence: TGCAGCGAAATTGGACAGACCCTGGGGCCCCAGCATTTT. Using reference TRBV29-1 and TRBJ1-5 for the parts outside the CDR3, the full variable domain is SAVISQKPSRDICQRGTSLTIQCQVDSQVTMMFWYRQQPGQSLTLIATANQGSEATYESGFVIDKFPISRPNLTFSTLTVSNMSPEDSSIYLCSEIGQTLGPQHFGDGTRLSIL.

The J gene is TRBJ1-5, the V gene TRBV10-1; D possibly corresponds to TRBD1 (6 bases). Germline lookup yields CDR1 WNHNN and CDR2 SYGVQD (reference sequence). Trimming removed 6 bases at V and 6 bases at J, with 12 bases between. The CDR3 extends over 13 amino acids. The CDR3 loop reads CASSPGVGQPQHF. CDR3 sequence (DNA): TGCGCCAGCAGCCCAGGGGTTGGTCAGCCCCAGCATTTT.